Presented here are 21 T cell receptor beta chains from one specimen sequenced in a study of T cells after yellow fever vaccination (dated by TCRdb to the late 2010s). According to the study, the label for this sample's treatment or condition signals: live attenuated yellow fever vaccine strain. The method was 5' RACE. The run used an Illumina HiSeq 2500. The public reads were reanalyzed by TCRdb: fastp trimming at Q25, MiXCR alignment, in-frame beta chains only. Rows matching on CDR3 protein sequence are summarized as one entry with the most common DNA and genes. The sample includes some 670,000 distinct CDR3 sequences, with roughly an eighth observed a single time. About 15% of the sample is held by the ten biggest clonotypes. The source was PBMCs, collected on the day of the yellow fever booster vaccination. The source is a man in his thirties or forties who received the YFV17D yellow fever vaccine.

This chain joins TRBV18 and TRBJ2-1, with TRBD1 as a possible D gene (6 bases). This CDR3 is built from 13 residues. With 3 bases removed from V and 6 bases from J, the gap between germline ends came to 9 bases. Germline values: CDR1 KGHSH, CDR2 LQKENI. The CDR3 sequence is CASSPTGRNEQFF. The CDR3 DNA follows: TGTGCCAGCTCACCTACAGGGCGCAATGAGCAGTTCTTC.

This clonotype has only a few counts. This sequence joins TRBV3-1 and TRBJ1-1; 7 positions match TRBD1. Trimming at V came to 4 bases and at J to 5 bases, leaving 16 bases not matched to a gene. The CDR3 loop spans 17 amino acids. From germline, CDR1 is LGHDT and CDR2 YNNKEL (reference sequence). CDR3 amino acids: CASSPRQGTSQGTEAFF. DNA of the CDR3: TGTGCCAGCAGCCCCCGACAGGGTACATCCCAGGGAACTGAAGCTTTCTTT.

V usage is TRBV19 and J usage is TRBJ2-1, with D uncertain. CDR3 size: 16 residues. Looked up from germline, CDR1 is LNHDA and CDR2 is SQIVND (reference sequence). Trimming cost V 3 bases and J 0 bases, with 12 bases left between them. CDR3 DNA sequence: TGTGCCAGTAGTATGGCACCCCGGAGCTCCTACAATGAGCAGTTCTTC. It yields the protein CASSMAPRSSYNEQFF.

This clonotype has just a few counts. CDR3 loop: CASSFPSTGGITDTQYF. The CDR3 coding sequence is TGTGCCAGCAGCTTCCCCTCGACGGGAGGGATCACAGATACGCAGTATTTT. The gene calls are TRBV5-5 and TRBJ2-3; 8 nucleotides align to TRBD2. The CDR3 covers 17 residues. Per the germline V gene, CDR1 is SGHKS and CDR2 is YYEKEE (reference sequence). V gave up 2 bases and J gave up 2 bases; unmatched junction bases: 10.

This clonotype was detected only a few times. The chain combines TRBV18 with TRBJ1-6, with D possibly matching TRBD1 (6 bases). The CDR3 has 13 amino acids. V lost 6 bases and J lost 13, with 16 bases in between. Germline V lookup: CDR1 KGHSH, CDR2 LQKENI. Written as DNA, the CDR3 is TGTGCCAGCTCTTGGGACATTCAAGGTCCCCTCCACTTT. Encoded protein: CASSWDIQGPLHF. The complete variable domain, with remaining parts taken from reference TRBV18 and TRBJ1-6, reads NAGVMQNPRHLVRRRGQEARLRCSPMKGHSHVYWYRQLPEEGLKFMVYLQKENIIDESGMPKERFSAEFPKEGPSILRIQQVVRGDSAAYFCASSWDIQGPLHFGNGTRLTVT.

This clonotype showed up just a few times. The V and J genes are TRBV20-1 and TRBJ2-1, with 9 bases matching TRBD2. CDR3 length: 13 residues. In germline, CDR1 is DFQATT, CDR2 SNEGSKA (reference sequence). Losses at the gene ends were 5 bases for V and 9 bases for J; bases not matched to a gene: 8. The CDR3 spells CSAHTSGWAEQFF. For the CDR3, the DNA is TGCAGTGCTCACACTAGCGGGTGGGCTGAGCAGTTCTTC.

V usage is TRBV20-1 and J usage is TRBJ2-2; maybe TRBD2 (5 bases). Germline values: CDR1 DFQATT, CDR2 SNEGSKA (reference sequence). This CDR3 comprises 13 residues. V dropped 0 bases and J dropped 5 bases, with 7 bases sitting between them. The CDR3 DNA follows: TGCAGTGCTAGAGATTTAGCGACCGGGGAGCTGTTTTTT. Encoded protein: CSARDLATGELFF.

The V gene is TRBV5-1, the J gene TRBJ2-2; TRBD1 matches at 9 bases. CDR1 is SGHRS and CDR2 is YFSETQ in the germline V gene. Trimming removed 6 bases from V and 6 bases from J; junction bases left unmatched: 18. The CDR3 runs to 18 residues. CDR3 in amino acids: CASTKRGPGQGSPGELFF. The CDR3 DNA reads as TGCGCCAGCACCAAGAGGGGTCCGGGACAGGGATCCCCCGGGGAGCTGTTTTTT.

This clonotype was seen only a few times. The chain couples TRBV7-2 to TRBJ1-1, with 7 bases aligning to TRBD1. Germline V gene sequence: CDR1 SGHTA, CDR2 FQGNSA. Trimming at V came to 5 bases and at J to 5 bases, leaving 11 bases not matched to a gene. This CDR3 contains 15 residues. CDR3 sequence (DNA): TGTGCCAGCAGCCCCAATAGACAGGGAAGTACTGAAGCTTTCTTT. Amino acids: CASSPNRQGSTEAFF.

This clonotype has a handful of counts. The gene calls are TRBV29-1 and TRBJ1-1; D is perhaps TRBD1 (5 bases). CDR1 is SQVTM, CDR2 ANQGSEA, per germline. Trimming removed 7 bases at V and 4 bases at J, with 16 bases between. This CDR3 region has 13 residues. CDR3 nucleotide sequence: TGCAGCGCAAATCGTCCGGGGACCACTGAAGCTTTCTTT. Its translation is CSANRPGTTEAFF.

CDR3 sequence reads: CASSEYDSFRPQHF. CDR3 DNA: TGTGCCAGCAGTGAATACGACAGTTTCCGGCCCCAGCATTTT. The chain carries TRBV25-1 and TRBJ1-5, with D possibly matching TRBD1 (5 bases). Trimming left V 0 bases short and J 9 bases short, with 12 bases between. This CDR3 contains 14 residues. Per the germline V gene, CDR1 is MGHDK and CDR2 is SYGVNS.

This clonotype has more than one count but fewer than ten. V usage is TRBV11-1 and J usage is TRBJ2-1; D is uncertain. V was clipped by 2 bases and J by 3 bases, with 14 bases between them. The CDR3 has 16 residues. Germline loops: CDR1 SGHAT, CDR2 FQDESV (reference sequence). The CDR3 protein is CASSLSRHHNYNEQFF. In DNA form, the CDR3 reads TGTGCCAGCAGCTTAAGCCGTCACCATAACTACAATGAGCAGTTCTTC.

J is TRBJ2-1 and V is TRBV20-1; TRBD2 matches at 10 bases. This CDR3 is 15 amino acids long. Germline CDR1 and CDR2: DFQATT and SNEGSKA (reference sequence). Unmatched junction bases numbered 10, after V lost 2 bases and J lost 9 bases. CDR3 in amino acids: CSARQLAGRPIEQFF. Written as DNA, the CDR3 is TGCAGTGCTAGACAACTAGCGGGACGCCCCATTGAGCAGTTCTTC.

This clonotype came up a few times. This sequence joins TRBV7-9 and TRBJ2-7; D possibly uses TRBD1 or TRBD2 (7 bases each). V was shortened by 5 bases and J by 0 bases, with 23 bases between the two germline ends. Germline V gene sequence: CDR1 SEHNR, CDR2 FQNEAQ (reference sequence). The CDR3 runs 18 residues. The chain's CDR3 is CASSSRGGVASSSYEQYF. In nucleotides, the CDR3 is TGTGCCAGCAGCAGCAGGGGGGGGGTAGCGAGCTCCTCCTACGAGCAGTACTTC.

This clonotype was recorded a few times. The J gene is TRBJ1-3, the V gene TRBV4-3, with 8 bases lining up with TRBD1. V was clipped by 2 bases and J by 3 bases; unmatched bases: 6. From germline, CDR1 is LGHNA and CDR2 YSLEER. The CDR3 is 16 residues long. The CDR3 DNA sequence: TGCGCCAGCAGCCAACTGGGACAGGCGGGTGGAAACACCATATATTTT. This sequence encodes CASSQLGQAGGNTIYF.

This clonotype was detected a few times. The J gene is TRBJ2-7, the V gene TRBV20-1, with D tentatively TRBD1 (6 bases). This CDR3 is 14 amino acids long. Germline V gene sequence: CDR1 DFQATT, CDR2 SNEGSKA (reference sequence). V was clipped by 6 bases and J by 0 bases, with 15 bases between them. CDR3 in DNA: TGCAGTGCAACCAGACAGGCATCCTCCTACGAGCAGTACTTC. It codes for CSATRQASSYEQYF.

This clonotype has more than one count but fewer than ten. J is TRBJ2-7 and V is TRBV5-1, with 7 bases identical to TRBD1. The CDR3 is 15 residues long. The germline gives CDR1 SGHRS, CDR2 YFSETQ. V trimming: 0 bases; J trimming: 5 bases; junction bases outside the gene matches: 8. The CDR3 nucleotides read TGCGCCAGCAGCTTGGGACAGGGCCGGCACAACGAGCAGTACTTC. This codes for CASSLGQGRHNEQYF. The variable domain in full, completed from reference TRBV5-1 and TRBJ2-7, reads KAGVTQTPRYLIKTRGQQVTLSCSPISGHRSVSWYQQTPGQGLQFLFEYFSETQRNKGNFPGRFSGRQFSNSRSEMNVSTLELGDSALYLCASSLGQGRHNEQYFGPGTRLTVT.

This clonotype was seen at least ten times. The chain employs TRBV7-2 and TRBJ2-1; 11 bases line up with TRBD2. Losses at the gene ends were 5 bases for V and 4 bases for J; bases not matched to a gene: 7. The CDR3 is 16 residues long. Per the germline V gene, CDR1 is SGHTA and CDR2 is FQGNSA. In DNA, the CDR3 is TGTGCCAGCAGCCGCGGGGGACTAGCGGTTTACAATGAGCAGTTCTTC. It specifies CASSRGGLAVYNEQFF.

This sequence joins TRBV7-2 and TRBJ1-1; D is possibly TRBD1 (5 bases). CDR3 length equals 15 residues. V was pared by 4 bases and J by 1 base, with 13 bases between. Per the germline V gene, CDR1 is SGHTA and CDR2 is FQGNSA. The CDR3, as DNA: TGTGCCAGCAGCTCCCTACAGGTAAAGAACACTGAAGCTTTCTTT. It translates to CASSSLQVKNTEAFF.

On this clonotype: One junction end disagrees with the germline gene, perhaps due to a read error. In DNA form, the CDR3 reads TGCTGTGCTAGGGTCTCAGAAGCGGACTCCTACAATGAGCAGTTCTTC. Translation gives CCARVSEADSYNEQFF. The V gene is TRBV20-1, the J gene TRBJ2-1, with D possibly TRBD2 on 5 matching bases. The CDR3 runs 16 residues. CDR1 and CDR2 from the germline V gene are DFQATT and SNEGSKA (reference sequence).

J is TRBJ2-4 and V is TRBV7-2; D is possibly TRBD2 (7 bases). Looked up from germline, CDR1 is SGHTA and CDR2 is FQGNSA. This CDR3 is 15 amino acids long. V was pared by 5 bases and J by 8 bases, with 19 bases between. This CDR3 reads CASSLSRGGPDIQYF. The CDR3 nucleotides are TGTGCCAGCAGCCTTTCCAGGGGAGGGCCTGACATTCAGTACTTC.